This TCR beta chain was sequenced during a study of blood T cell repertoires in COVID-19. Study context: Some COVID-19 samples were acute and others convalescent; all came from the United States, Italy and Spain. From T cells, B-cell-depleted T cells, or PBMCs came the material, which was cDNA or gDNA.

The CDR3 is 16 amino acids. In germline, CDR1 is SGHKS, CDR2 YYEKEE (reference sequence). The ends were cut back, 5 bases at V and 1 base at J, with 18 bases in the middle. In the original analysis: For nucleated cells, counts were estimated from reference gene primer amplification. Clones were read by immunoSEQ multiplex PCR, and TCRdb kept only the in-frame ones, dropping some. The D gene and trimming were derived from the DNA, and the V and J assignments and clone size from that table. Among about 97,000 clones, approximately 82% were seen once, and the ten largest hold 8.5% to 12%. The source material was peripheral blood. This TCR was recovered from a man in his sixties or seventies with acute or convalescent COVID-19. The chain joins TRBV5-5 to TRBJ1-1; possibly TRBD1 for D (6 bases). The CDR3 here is CASSPTGPRGNTEAFF. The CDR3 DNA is TGTGCCAGCAGTCCAACAGGGCCCCGCGGGAACACTGAAGCTTTCTTT. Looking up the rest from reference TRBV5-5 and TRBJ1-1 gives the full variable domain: DAGVTQSPTHLIKTRGQQVTLRCSPISGHKSVSWYQQVLGQGPQFIFQYYEKEERGRGNFPDRFSARQFPNYSSELNVNALLLGDSALYLCASSPTGPRGNTEAFFGQGTRLTVV.